Sequencing of this TCR beta chain was carried out in a study of T cell changes during pregnancy in multiple sclerosis. Per the germline V gene, CDR1 is SNHLY and CDR2 is FYNNEI. CDR3 size: 14 residues. J lost 8 bases, V lost 8 bases, and 7 bases had no gene match. Using immunoSEQ multiplex PCR, the repertoire was profiled, and TCRdb retains in-frame clones only, with some absent. The sample shows about 40,000 clones, about 87% of them seen only once. This chain links TRBV2 with TRBJ2-1; 12 nucleotides agree with TRBD2. This specimen was peripheral blood, taken in the first trimester of pregnancy. This TCR was sampled from a female donor in good health, enrolled as a control in a pregnancy study. The CDR3 sequence is CASPPSGGADEQFF. CDR3 nucleotides: TGTGCCAGCCCCCCTAGCGGGGGGGCGGATGAGCAGTTCTTC.